These T cell receptor beta chains were read from a single sample in a study of cytomegalovirus exposure and HLA in healthy donors. Sequencing was performed with immunoSEQ multiplex PCR; in TCRdb, only in-frame clones are kept and a portion is missing. The sample lists about 98,000 clones; about three quarters were seen once. The sequenced sample was PBMCs. These receptors all stem from a human donor in good health. Both conserved end residues are part of each CDR3. A D gene is named only where the DNA matches it firmly. Clone sizes are given selectively: once, few, many, or a class where the clone is expanded.

cdr3_nt	cdr3_aa	v_call	j_call	clone_size	d_call
TGTGCCAGCAGTTACAGGGGCAAGACAGGAAATGGCTACACCTTC	CASSYRGKTGNGYTF	TRBV6-5	TRBJ1-2	once	-
TGCGCCAGCAGCCGGGACTTCCGGGGCTCCAATGAGCAGTTCTTC	CASSRDFRGSNEQFF	TRBV5-1	TRBJ2-1	-	-
TGTGCCAGCACTGGACTAGCGGGGGCTGGTGAGCAGTTCTTC	CASTGLAGAGEQFF	TRBV6-1	TRBJ2-1	-	TRBD2
TGTGCCAGCAGGGTCAAGACAGGGACGAACACTGAAGCTTTCTTT	CASRVKTGTNTEAFF	TRBV2	TRBJ1-1	-	TRBD1
TGTGCCAGTAGTATCCAGGGGGTAGGGACTGAAGCTTTCTTT	CASSIQGVGTEAFF	TRBV19	TRBJ1-1	-	TRBD1
TGCGCCAGCAGCTTGGCCGGGACAGGACTTCGCACAGATACGCAGTATTTT	CASSLAGTGLRTDTQYF	TRBV5-1	TRBJ2-3	once	TRBD1
TGTGCCAGCAGTGGGGGCGGGGGGGCTTCTGAGACCCAGTACTTC	CASSGGGGASETQYF	TRBV6-1	TRBJ2-5	-	TRBD2
TGTGCCAGTAGTTTACAGGGCAGGGATCATCCCCAGCATTTT	CASSLQGRDHPQHF	TRBV19	TRBJ1-5	few	-
TGTGCCAGCAGTGAAGGGGAGACTAGATCTGAGCAGTTCTTC	CASSEGETRSEQFF	TRBV2	TRBJ2-1	-	-
TGTGCCAGCAGTTCAGGACAGGGGTTTGGGCAGCCCCAGCATTTT	CASSSGQGFGQPQHF	TRBV6-5	TRBJ1-5	many	TRBD1